This T cell receptor beta chain was retrieved from a study of cytomegalovirus exposure and HLA in healthy donors. Trimming cost V 1 base and J 0 bases, with 6 bases left between them. The CDR3 is 14 amino acids. Per germline, CDR1 LNHNV and CDR2 YYDKDF (reference sequence). To note about this clone: The antigen is unknown.

Study-wide results and caveats: Later on, an analysis found that several of the most significant clusters appeared to be linked to common viral pathogens, which included parvovirus B19.

PCR primers comprised 60 Vbeta and 13 Jbeta primers. Method: immunoSEQ multiplex PCR; TCRdb's copy keeps in-frame clones and lacks some. The sample shows roughly 98,000 clones, around 80% of them seen only once. Sequencing input: PBMCs. The receptor comes from a man aged 35 to 55 in good health and CMV-seronegative. This sequence joins TRBV15 and TRBJ1-1, with a tentative D call TRBD1 (5 bases). DNA for the CDR3: TGTGCCACCAGCAGAGCAGGGCTGAACACTGAAGCTTTCTTT. It specifies CATSRAGLNTEAFF.